This T cell receptor beta chain was retrieved from a study of a mutant IDH1 vaccine in newly diagnosed glioma. Study at large: Onset of vaccination occurred 4-6 weeks following radiotherapy alone, or with temozolomide cycles. Patients under treatment included approximately 60% males and about 40% females and had a mean age of around 40 years.

Of note for this clone: Its antigen remains unidentified.

Germline CDR1 and CDR2: MDHEN and SYDVKM. The V gene end was trimmed by 1 base and the J gene end by 3 bases; junction bases not matched to a gene: 7. The CDR3 is 17 residues long. The time point denotes: week 23, last vaccination. In the vaccine, a single dose held 300 ug of the mutant IDH1 20-mer peptide, along with topical imiquimod. This table comes from immunoSEQ multiplex PCR, and its TCRdb copy is limited to in-frame clones, with some not included. The sample contains 65,000 or so clones, about 85% of which appear only once. The V call is TRBV28, the J call TRBJ2-7; TRBD2 agrees at 12 bases. The clonotype was recovered from a man younger than 40 with glioma. Source: PBMCs, taken from a glioma patient whose treatment included an IDH1 peptide vaccine. Here the CDR3 reads CASSLFALAGGYYEQYF. The CDR3 DNA reads as TGTGCCAGCAGTTTATTTGCACTAGCGGGGGGATACTACGAGCAGTACTTC.